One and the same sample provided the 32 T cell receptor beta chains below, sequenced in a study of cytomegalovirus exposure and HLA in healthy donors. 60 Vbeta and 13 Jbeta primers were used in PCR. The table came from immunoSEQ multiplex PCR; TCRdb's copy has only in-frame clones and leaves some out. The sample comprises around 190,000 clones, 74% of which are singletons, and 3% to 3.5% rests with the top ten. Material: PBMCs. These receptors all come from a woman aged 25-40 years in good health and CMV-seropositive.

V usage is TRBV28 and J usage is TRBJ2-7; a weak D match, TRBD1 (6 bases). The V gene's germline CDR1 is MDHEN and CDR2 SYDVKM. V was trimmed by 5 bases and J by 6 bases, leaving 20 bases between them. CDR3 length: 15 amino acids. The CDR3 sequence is CASSGTGTRSAEQYF. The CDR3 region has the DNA TGTGCCAGCAGTGGAACCGGGACAAGATCAGCCGAGCAGTACTTC. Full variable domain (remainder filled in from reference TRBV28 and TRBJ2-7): DVKVTQSSRYLVKRTGEKVFLECVQDMDHENMFWYRQDPGLGLRLIYFSYDVKMKEKGDIPEGYSVSREKKERFSLILESASTNQTSMYLCASSGTGTRSAEQYFGPGTRLTVT.

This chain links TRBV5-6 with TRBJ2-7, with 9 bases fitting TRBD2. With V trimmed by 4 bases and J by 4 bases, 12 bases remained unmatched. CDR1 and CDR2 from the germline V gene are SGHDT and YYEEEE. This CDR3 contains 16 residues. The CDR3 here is CASSGTTSGAFYEQYF. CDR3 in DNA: TGTGCCAGCAGCGGAACGACTAGCGGAGCTTTTTACGAGCAGTACTTC.

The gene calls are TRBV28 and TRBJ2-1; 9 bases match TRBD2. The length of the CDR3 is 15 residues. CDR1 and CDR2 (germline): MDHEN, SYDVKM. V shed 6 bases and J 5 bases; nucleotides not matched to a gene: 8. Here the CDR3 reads CASSPTSGWDNEQFF. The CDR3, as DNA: TGTGCCAGCAGCCCGACTAGCGGATGGGACAATGAGCAGTTCTTC.

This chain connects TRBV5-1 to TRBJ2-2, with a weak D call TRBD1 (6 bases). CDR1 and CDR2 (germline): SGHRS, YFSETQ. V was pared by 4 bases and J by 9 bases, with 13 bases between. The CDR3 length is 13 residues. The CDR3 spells CASSPGQMRELFF. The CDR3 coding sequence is TGCGCCAGCAGCCCCGGACAGATGCGGGAGCTGTTTTTT. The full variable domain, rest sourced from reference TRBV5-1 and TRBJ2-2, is KAGVTQTPRYLIKTRGQQVTLSCSPISGHRSVSWYQQTPGQGLQFLFEYFSETQRNKGNFPGRFSGRQFSNSRSEMNVSTLELGDSALYLCASSPGQMRELFFGEGSRLTVL.

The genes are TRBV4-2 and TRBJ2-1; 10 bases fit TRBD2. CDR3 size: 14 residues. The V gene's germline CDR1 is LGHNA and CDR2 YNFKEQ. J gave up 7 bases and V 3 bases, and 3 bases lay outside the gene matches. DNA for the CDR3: TGTGCCAGCAGCCAGAGTAGCGGGGGGAATGAGCAGTTCTTC. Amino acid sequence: CASSQSSGGNEQFF.

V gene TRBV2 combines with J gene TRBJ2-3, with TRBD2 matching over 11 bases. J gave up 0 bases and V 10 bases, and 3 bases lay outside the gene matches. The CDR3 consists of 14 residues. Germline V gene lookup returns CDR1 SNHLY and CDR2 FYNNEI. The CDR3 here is CATWTSGSTDTQYF. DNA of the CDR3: TGTGCCACCTGGACTAGCGGGAGCACAGATACGCAGTATTTT.

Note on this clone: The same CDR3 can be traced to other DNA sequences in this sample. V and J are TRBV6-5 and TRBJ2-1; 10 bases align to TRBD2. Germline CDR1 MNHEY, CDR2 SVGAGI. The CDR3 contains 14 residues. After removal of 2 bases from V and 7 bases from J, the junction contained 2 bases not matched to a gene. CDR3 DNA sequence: TGTGCCAGCAGTTACCGGACTAGCGGAAATGAGCAGTTCTTC. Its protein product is CASSYRTSGNEQFF.

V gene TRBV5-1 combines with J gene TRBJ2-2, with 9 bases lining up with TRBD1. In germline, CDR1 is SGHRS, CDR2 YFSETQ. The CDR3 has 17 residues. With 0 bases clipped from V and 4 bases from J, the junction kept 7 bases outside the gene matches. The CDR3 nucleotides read TGCGCCAGCAGCTTGGACGGGACAGGGACGGTCACCGGGGAGCTGTTTTTT. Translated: CASSLDGTGTVTGELFF.

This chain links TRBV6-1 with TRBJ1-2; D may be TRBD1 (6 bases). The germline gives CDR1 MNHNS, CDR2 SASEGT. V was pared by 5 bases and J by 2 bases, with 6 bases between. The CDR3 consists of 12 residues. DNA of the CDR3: TGTGCCAGCAGTACAGGGAACTATGGCTACACCTTC. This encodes CASSTGNYGYTF.

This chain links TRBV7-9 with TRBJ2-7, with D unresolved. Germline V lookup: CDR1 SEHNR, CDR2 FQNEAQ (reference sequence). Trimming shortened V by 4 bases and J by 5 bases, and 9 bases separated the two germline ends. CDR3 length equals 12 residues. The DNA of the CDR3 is TGTGCCAGCAGCTACACATTCCACGAGCAGTACTTC. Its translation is CASSYTFHEQYF.

CDR3: CASSAAAGEGYTF. The CDR3, as DNA: TGTGCCAGCAGCGCGGCTGCAGGGGAGGGCTACACCTTC. The V call is TRBV7-9, the J call TRBJ1-2, with D perhaps TRBD1 (6 bases). Per germline, CDR1 SEHNR and CDR2 FQNEAQ (reference sequence). Trimming took 5 bases from V and 8 from J, leaving 15 bases between them. This CDR3 has 13 amino acids.

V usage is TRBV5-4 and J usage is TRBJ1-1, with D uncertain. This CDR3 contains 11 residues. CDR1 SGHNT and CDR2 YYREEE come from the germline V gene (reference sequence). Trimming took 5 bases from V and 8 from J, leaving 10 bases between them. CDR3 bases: TGTGCCAGCAGGCGCGCCGGGGAAGCTTTCTTT. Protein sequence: CASRRAGEAFF. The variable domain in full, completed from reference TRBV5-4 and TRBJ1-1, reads ETGVTQSPTHLIKTRGQQVTLRCSSQSGHNTVSWYQQALGQGPQFIFQYYREEENGRGNFPPRFSGLQFPNYSSELNVNALELDDSALYLCASRRAGEAFFGQGTRLTVV.

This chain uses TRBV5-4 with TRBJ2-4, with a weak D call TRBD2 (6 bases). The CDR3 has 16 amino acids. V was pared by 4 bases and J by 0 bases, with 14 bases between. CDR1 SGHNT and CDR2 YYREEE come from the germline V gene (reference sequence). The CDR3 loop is CASSPAGPLAKNIQYF. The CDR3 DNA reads TGTGCCAGCAGCCCGGCGGGGCCGCTAGCCAAAAACATTCAGTACTTC.

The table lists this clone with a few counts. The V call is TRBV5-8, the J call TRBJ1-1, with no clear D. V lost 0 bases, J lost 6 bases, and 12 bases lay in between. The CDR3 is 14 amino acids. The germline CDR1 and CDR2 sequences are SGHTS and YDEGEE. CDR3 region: CASSLDGSRAEAFF. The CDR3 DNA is TGTGCCAGCAGCTTGGATGGATCCCGGGCTGAAGCTTTCTTT. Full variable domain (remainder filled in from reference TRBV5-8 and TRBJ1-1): EAGVTQSPTHLIKTRGQQATLRCSPISGHTSVYWYQQALGLGLQFLLWYDEGEERNRGNFPPRFSGRQFPNYSSELNVNALELEDSALYLCASSLDGSRAEAFFGQGTRLTVV.

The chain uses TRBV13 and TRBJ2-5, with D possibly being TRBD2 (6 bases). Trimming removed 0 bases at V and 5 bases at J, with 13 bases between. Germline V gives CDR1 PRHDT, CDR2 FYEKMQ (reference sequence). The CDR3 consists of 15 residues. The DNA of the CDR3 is TGTGCCAGCAGCTTAGGCCTTGCGGGGACGGAGACCCAGTACTTC. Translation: CASSLGLAGTETQYF.

The CDR3 sequence is CASSITGVTYNSPLHF. In DNA form, the CDR3 reads TGTGCCAGCAGCATTACCGGGGTGACCTATAATTCACCCCTCCACTTT. V gene TRBV27 combines with J gene TRBJ1-6, with unresolved D. This CDR3 spans 16 amino acids. V was cut by 6 bases and J by 2 bases, with 14 bases left in between. Germline CDR1 and CDR2: MNHEY and SMNVEV (reference sequence).

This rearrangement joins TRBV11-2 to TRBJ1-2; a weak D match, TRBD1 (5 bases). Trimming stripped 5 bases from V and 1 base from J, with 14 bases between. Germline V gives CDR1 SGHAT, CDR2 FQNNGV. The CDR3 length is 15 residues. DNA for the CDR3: TGTGCCAGCAGCCCAGGGACTGATAGTAACTATGGCTACACCTTC. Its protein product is CASSPGTDSNYGYTF.

The CDR3 sequence is CASSTSRDTQYF. The CDR3 coding sequence is TGTGCCAGTAGTACCTCGAGGGATACGCAGTATTTT. The V call is TRBV19, the J call TRBJ2-3; D remains unclear. This CDR3 contains 12 residues. CDR1 is LNHDA, CDR2 SQIVND, per germline (reference sequence). Trimming shortened V by 4 bases and J by 6 bases, and 8 bases separated the two germline ends.

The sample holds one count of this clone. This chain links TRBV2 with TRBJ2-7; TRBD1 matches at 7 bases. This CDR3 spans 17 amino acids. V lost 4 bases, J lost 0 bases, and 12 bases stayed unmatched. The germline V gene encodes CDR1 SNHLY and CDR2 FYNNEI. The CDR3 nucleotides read TGTGCCAGCAGTGTTCCGTCCGTGACAGGGAGCTCCTACGAGCAGTACTTC. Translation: CASSVPSVTGSSYEQYF. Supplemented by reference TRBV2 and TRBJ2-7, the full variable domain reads EPEVTQTPSHQVTQMGQEVILRCVPISNHLYFYWYRQILGQKVEFLVSFYNNEISEKSEIFDDQFSVERPDGSNFTLKIRSTKLEDSAMYFCASSVPSVTGSSYEQYFGPGTRLTVT.

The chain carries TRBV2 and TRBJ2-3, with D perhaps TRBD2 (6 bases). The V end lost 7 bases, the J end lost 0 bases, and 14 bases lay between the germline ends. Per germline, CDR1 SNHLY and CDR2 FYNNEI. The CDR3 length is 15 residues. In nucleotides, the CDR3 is TGTGCCAGCACCCAGCCTAGCGTTAGCACAGATACGCAGTATTTT. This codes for CASTQPSVSTDTQYF.

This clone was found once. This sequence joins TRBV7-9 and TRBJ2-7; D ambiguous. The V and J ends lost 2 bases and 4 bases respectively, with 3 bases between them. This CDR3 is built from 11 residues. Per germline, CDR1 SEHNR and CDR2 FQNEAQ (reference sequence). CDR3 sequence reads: CASSLSYEQYF. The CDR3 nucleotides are TGTGCCAGCAGCTTATCGTACGAGCAGTACTTC.

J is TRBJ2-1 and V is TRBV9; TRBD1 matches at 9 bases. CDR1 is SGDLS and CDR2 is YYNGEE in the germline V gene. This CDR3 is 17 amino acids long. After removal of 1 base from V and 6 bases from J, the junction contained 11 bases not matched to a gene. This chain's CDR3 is CASSVTTGGIKVNEQFF. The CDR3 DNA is TGTGCCAGCAGCGTAACCACAGGGGGCATTAAAGTCAATGAGCAGTTCTTC.

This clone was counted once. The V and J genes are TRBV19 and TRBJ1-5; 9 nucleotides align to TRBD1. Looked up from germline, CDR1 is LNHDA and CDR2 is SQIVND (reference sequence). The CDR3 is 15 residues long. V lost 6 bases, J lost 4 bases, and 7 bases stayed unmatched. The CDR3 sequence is CASRYRDRENQPQHF. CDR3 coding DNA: TGTGCCAGTAGATACCGGGACAGGGAGAATCAGCCCCAGCATTTT.

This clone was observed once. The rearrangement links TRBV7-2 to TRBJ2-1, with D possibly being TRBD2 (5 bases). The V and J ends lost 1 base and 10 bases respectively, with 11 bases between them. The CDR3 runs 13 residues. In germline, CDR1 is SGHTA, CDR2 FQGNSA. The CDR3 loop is CASSLVRAGEQFF. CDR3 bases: TGTGCCAGCAGCTTAGTGCGGGCCGGGGAGCAGTTCTTC.

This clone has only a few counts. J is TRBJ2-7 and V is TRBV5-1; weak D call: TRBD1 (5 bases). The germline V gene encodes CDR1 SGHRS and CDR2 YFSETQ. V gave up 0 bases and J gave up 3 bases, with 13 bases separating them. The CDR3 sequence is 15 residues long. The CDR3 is CASSLVPGLGYEQYF. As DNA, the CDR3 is TGCGCCAGCAGCTTGGTGCCAGGGCTTGGCTACGAGCAGTACTTC.

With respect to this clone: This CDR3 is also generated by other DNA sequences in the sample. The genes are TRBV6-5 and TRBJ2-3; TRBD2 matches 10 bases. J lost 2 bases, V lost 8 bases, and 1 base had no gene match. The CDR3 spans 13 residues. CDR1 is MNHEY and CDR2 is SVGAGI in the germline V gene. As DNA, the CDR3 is TGTGCCAGCGGGACTAGCGCCACAGATACGCAGTATTTT. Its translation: CASGTSATDTQYF.

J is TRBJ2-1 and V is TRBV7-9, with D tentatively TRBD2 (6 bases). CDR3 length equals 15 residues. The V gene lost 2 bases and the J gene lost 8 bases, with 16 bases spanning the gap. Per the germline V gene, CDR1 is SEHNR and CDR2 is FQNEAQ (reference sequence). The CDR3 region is CASSLPGEGFDEQFF. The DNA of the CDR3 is TGTGCCAGCAGCTTACCGGGAGAGGGTTTCGATGAGCAGTTCTTC.

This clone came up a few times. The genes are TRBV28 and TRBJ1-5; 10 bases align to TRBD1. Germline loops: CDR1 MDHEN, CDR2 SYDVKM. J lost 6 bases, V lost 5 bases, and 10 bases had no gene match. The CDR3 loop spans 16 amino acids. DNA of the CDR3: TGTGCCAGCAGTCCCACTGACAGGGGGCCGGGTCAGCCCCAGCATTTT. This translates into CASSPTDRGPGQPQHF.

The CDR3 loop is CASSPFSTGGSSYNSPLHF. CDR3 coding DNA: TGTGCCAGCAGCCCCTTCTCGACAGGGGGGAGCTCCTATAATTCACCCCTCCACTTT. The chain is built from TRBV27 and TRBJ1-6; TRBD1 agrees at 9 bases. The germline V gene encodes CDR1 MNHEY and CDR2 SMNVEV (reference sequence). Trimming at V came to 6 bases and at J to 0 bases, leaving 12 bases not matched to a gene. The CDR3 sequence is 19 residues long.

The CDR3 DNA reads as TGCGCCAGCAGCTTGGCGGGGATGACAGATACGCAGTATTTT. Protein product: CASSLAGMTDTQYF. This chain joins TRBV5-1 and TRBJ2-3; D might be TRBD2 (5 bases). The ends were cut back, 0 bases at V and 3 bases at J, with 8 bases in the middle. This CDR3 comprises 14 residues. The germline V gene encodes CDR1 SGHRS and CDR2 YFSETQ.

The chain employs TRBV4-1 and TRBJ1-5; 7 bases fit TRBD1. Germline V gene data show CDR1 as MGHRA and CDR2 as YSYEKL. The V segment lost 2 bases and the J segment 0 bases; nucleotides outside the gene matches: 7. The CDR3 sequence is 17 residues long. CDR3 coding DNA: TGCGCCAGCAGCCAATTTAACAGGGGTAGTAGCAATCAGCCCCAGCATTTT. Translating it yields CASSQFNRGSSNQPQHF.

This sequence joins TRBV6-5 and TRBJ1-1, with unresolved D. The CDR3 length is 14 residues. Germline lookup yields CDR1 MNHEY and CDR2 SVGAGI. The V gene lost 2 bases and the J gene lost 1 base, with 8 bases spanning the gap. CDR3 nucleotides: TGTGCCAGCAGTTACCGACATTCGAACACTGAAGCTTTCTTT. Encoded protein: CASSYRHSNTEAFF.